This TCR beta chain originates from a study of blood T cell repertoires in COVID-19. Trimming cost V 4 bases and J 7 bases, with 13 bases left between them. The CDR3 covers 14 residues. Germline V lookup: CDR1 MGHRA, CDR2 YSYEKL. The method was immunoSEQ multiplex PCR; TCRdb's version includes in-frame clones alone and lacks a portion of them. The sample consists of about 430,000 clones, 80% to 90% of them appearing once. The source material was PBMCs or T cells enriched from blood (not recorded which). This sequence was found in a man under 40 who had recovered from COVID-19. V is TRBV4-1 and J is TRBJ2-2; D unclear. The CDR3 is CASSLPPINGELFF. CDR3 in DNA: TGCGCCAGCAGCCTTCCCCCCATCAACGGGGAGCTGTTTTTT.